Following are 17 T cell receptor beta chains from one sample sequenced in a study of CD8+ T cells in alopecia areata. As the sequencing template, cDNA was produced by extracting RNA and reverse transcribing it. The assay was immunoSEQ multiplex PCR, and TCRdb's table has in-frame clones only and misses some. The sample has 65,000 to 100,000 clones, 45% to 60% seen once; the top ten hold just over 5.5%. The material sequenced was NKG2D-high CD8+ T cells sorted from blood. These receptors were obtained from a human donor with alopecia areata.

This clone was picked up a small number of times. The genes are TRBV13 and TRBJ2-7; 10 nucleotides agree with TRBD1. The CDR3 totals 14 residues. Germline CDR1 is PRHDT and CDR2 is FYEKMQ (reference sequence). J gave up 2 bases and V 4 bases, and 2 bases lay outside the gene matches. As DNA, the CDR3 is TGTGCCAGCAGCTACGGACAGGGGGCCTACGAGCAGTACTTC. This codes for CASSYGQGAYEQYF.

The rearrangement links TRBV2 to TRBJ1-6; 12 bases align to TRBD1. The trim removed 2 bases at V and 5 bases at J, leaving 4 bases unmatched. The CDR3 is made up of 17 amino acids. Germline CDR1 is SNHLY and CDR2 is FYNNEI. The CDR3 DNA reads TGTGCCAGCAGTGAACCGGGACAGGGGGCGCATAATTCACCCCTCCACTTT. It specifies CASSEPGQGAHNSPLHF.

The CDR3 DNA reads as TGTGCCAGCAGTTTCTTTCAACCGGGCCTGGAAAACGAGCAGTACTTC. Translating gives CASSFFQPGLENEQYF. The chain employs TRBV27 and TRBJ2-7; D is undetermined. CDR3 length equals 16 residues. Germline V gene data show CDR1 as MNHEY and CDR2 as SMNVEV (reference sequence). The V end was cut by 3 bases, the J end by 5 bases, with 20 bases between.

The rearrangement joins TRBV29-1 to TRBJ2-1; 10 nucleotides agree with TRBD2. The CDR3 is 14 residues long. The ends lost 7 bases at V and 4 bases at J; junction bases unmatched: 7. CDR1 is SQVTM, CDR2 ANQGSEA, per germline. CDR3 coding DNA: TGCAGCGCCCAAGGGACTAGCGATTACAATGAGCAGTTCTTC. This sequence encodes CSAQGTSDYNEQFF.

The chain employs TRBV7-6 and TRBJ2-5; D uncertain. Germline V CDR1 and CDR2: SGHVS, FNYEAQ. This CDR3 comprises 11 residues. Trimming took 5 bases from V and 4 from J, leaving 5 bases between them. As DNA, the CDR3 is TGTGCCAGCAGCCTGACAGAGACCCAGTACTTC. It is translated as CASSLTETQYF.

This clone has just a few counts. The chain uses TRBV28 and TRBJ2-5; D unclear. The DNA matches TRBJ2-7 better at its end, which makes the J call doubtful. The CDR3 is made up of 14 amino acids. Germline CDR1 is MDHEN and CDR2 is SYDVKM. The CDR3, as DNA: TGTGCCAGCAGTTCCAAGGAGAGTCTCCACGAGCAGTACTTC. Translation gives CASSSKESLHEQYF.

The CDR3 loop reads CASSRRLGETQYF. CDR3 nucleotides: TGTGCCAGTAGTAGGCGACTAGGGGAGACCCAGTACTTC. The chain carries TRBV19 and TRBJ2-5, with D perhaps matching TRBD2 (6 bases). The germline CDR1 and CDR2 sequences are LNHDA and SQIVND (reference sequence). V was trimmed by 4 bases and J by 5 bases, leaving 11 bases between them. This CDR3 comprises 13 residues.

V usage is TRBV11-2 and J usage is TRBJ1-2; D not certain. This CDR3 is built from 11 residues. Between the trimmed V and J ends, which lost 5 bases and 13 bases, there was a span of 14 bases. Germline CDR1 SGHAT, CDR2 FQNNGV. The chain's CDR3 is CASSPSLGITF. CDR3 nucleotide sequence: TGTGCCAGCAGCCCATCCTTGGGGATCACCTTC.

This clone showed up just a few times. This sequence joins TRBV29-1 and TRBJ2-7; either TRBD1 or TRBD2 may supply D (5 bases each). CDR3 length: 15 residues. The ends were cut back, 2 bases at V and 5 bases at J, with 19 bases in the middle. The V gene's germline CDR1 is SQVTM and CDR2 ANQGSEA. The CDR3 DNA is TGCAGCGTTGAACGTCTCGGGACCGCTGAGGACGAGCAGTACTTC. Translating it yields CSVERLGTAEDEQYF.

The chain joins TRBV4-1 to TRBJ2-3, with unresolved D. The CDR3 has 14 residues. Germline CDR1 reads MGHRA; CDR2 reads YSYEKL. The V end was cut by 3 bases, the J end by 1 base, with 8 bases between. CDR3 nucleotides: TGCGCCAGCAGCCAGGTACCCGGCACAGATACGCAGTATTTT. As protein: CASSQVPGTDTQYF.

V is TRBV4-1 and J is TRBJ2-7; D is possibly TRBD1 (6 bases). Per germline, CDR1 MGHRA and CDR2 YSYEKL. This CDR3 has 13 amino acids. Trimming removed 2 bases from V and 4 bases from J, with 9 bases in between. The CDR3 region has the DNA TGCGCCAGCAGCCAACAGGGGTCGTACGAGCAGTACTTC. It translates to CASSQQGSYEQYF.

This sequence joins TRBV27 and TRBJ2-7; possible D gene TRBD2, 6 bases. The CDR3 extends over 14 amino acids. The V gene's germline CDR1 is MNHEY and CDR2 SMNVEV (reference sequence). Trimming took 7 bases from V and 7 from J, leaving 20 bases between them. CDR3 sequence: CASTPSSVFPEQYF. The CDR3 region has the DNA TGTGCCAGCACCCCCTCTAGCGTATTCCCAGAGCAGTACTTC.

The chain is built from TRBV7-9 and TRBJ2-7; tentatively, D is TRBD1 (6 bases). The germline V gene has CDR1 SEHNR and CDR2 FQNEAQ (reference sequence). Deletions cut 8 bases from V and 7 bases from J, with 21 bases between. The CDR3 totals 14 residues. The CDR3 sequence is CASGPTGPTGEQYF. DNA for the CDR3: TGTGCCAGCGGACCGACAGGACCGACGGGGGAGCAGTACTTC.

The chain has TRBV6-1 and TRBJ2-3; 9 bases match TRBD2. The junction had 6 bases not matched to a gene; V was cut back by 6 bases and J by 2 bases. There are 15 residues in the CDR3. CDR1 MNHNS and CDR2 SASEGT come from the germline V gene. Written as DNA, the CDR3 is TGTGCCAGCAGGATTGTAGCGGGGGCCACAGATACGCAGTATTTT. It codes for CASRIVAGATDTQYF.

The J gene is TRBJ1-5, the V gene TRBV20-1; possibly TRBD1 for D (5 bases). The CDR3 covers 11 residues. CDR1 DFQATT and CDR2 SNEGSKA come from the germline V gene (reference sequence). The ends were cut back, 5 bases at V and 11 bases at J, with 13 bases in the middle. CDR3: CSADGAGAQHF. CDR3 DNA: TGCAGTGCTGACGGGGCCGGGGCCCAGCATTTT.

The V and J genes are TRBV4-3 and TRBJ1-1, with D unclear. This CDR3 has 11 residues. Germline assignment: CDR1 LGHNA and CDR2 YSLEER. V was clipped by 3 bases and J by 7 bases, with 6 bases between them. CDR3 protein: CASSQGFEAFF. The CDR3 DNA reads as TGCGCCAGCAGCCAGGGTTTTGAAGCTTTCTTT.

This chain connects TRBV6-5 to TRBJ2-5, with TRBD2 identical over 10 bases. V lost 2 bases and J lost 5; bases outside the gene matches: 2. Germline V gene lookup returns CDR1 MNHEY and CDR2 SVGAGI. CDR3 length: 14 amino acids. The CDR3 is CASSYEAGGETQYF. CDR3 DNA: TGTGCCAGCAGTTACGAAGCGGGAGGGGAGACCCAGTACTTC.